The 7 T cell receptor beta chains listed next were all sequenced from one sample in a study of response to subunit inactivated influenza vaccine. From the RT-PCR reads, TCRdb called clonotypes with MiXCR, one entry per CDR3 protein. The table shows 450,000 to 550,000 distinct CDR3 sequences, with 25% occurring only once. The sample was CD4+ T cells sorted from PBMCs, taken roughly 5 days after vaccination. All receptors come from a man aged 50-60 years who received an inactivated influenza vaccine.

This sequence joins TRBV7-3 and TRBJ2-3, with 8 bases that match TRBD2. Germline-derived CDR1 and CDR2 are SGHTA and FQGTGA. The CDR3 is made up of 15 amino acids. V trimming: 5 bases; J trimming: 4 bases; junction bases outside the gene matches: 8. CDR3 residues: CASSLGTRKSDTQYF. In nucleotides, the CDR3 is TGTGCCAGCAGCCTAGGGACTAGAAAGTCAGATACGCAGTATTTT.

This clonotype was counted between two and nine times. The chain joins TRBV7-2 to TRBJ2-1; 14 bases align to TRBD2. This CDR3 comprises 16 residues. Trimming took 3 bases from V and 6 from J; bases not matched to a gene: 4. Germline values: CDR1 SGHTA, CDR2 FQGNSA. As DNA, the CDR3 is TGTGCCAGCAGCTTTGGGACTAGCGGGAGTTTCAATGAGCAGTTCTTC. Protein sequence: CASSFGTSGSFNEQFF.

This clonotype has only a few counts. Here the CDR3 DNA reads TGTGCCAGCAGCCCCTCCACCTCAGCGGGAGGGCCGAGGGAGCAGTACTTC. Translating it yields CASSPSTSAGGPREQYF. The J gene is TRBJ2-7, the V gene TRBV4-2; 10 bases line up with TRBD2. CDR1 is LGHNA and CDR2 is YNFKEQ in the germline V gene. V lost 4 bases to trimming and J lost 7 bases; unmatched junction nucleotides: 16. This CDR3 spans 17 amino acids.

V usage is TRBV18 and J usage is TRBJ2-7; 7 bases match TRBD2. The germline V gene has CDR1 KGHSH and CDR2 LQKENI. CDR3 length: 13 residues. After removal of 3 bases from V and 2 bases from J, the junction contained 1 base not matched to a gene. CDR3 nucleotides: TGTGCCAGCTCACCGACTAGCCCCTACGAGCAGTACTTC. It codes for CASSPTSPYEQYF.

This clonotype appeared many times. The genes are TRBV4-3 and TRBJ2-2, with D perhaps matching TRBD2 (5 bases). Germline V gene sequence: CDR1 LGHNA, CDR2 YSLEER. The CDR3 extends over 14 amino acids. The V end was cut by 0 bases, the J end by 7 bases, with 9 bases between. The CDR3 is CASSQDRGIGELFF. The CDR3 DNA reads TGCGCCAGCAGCCAAGATCGGGGAATCGGGGAGCTGTTTTTT.

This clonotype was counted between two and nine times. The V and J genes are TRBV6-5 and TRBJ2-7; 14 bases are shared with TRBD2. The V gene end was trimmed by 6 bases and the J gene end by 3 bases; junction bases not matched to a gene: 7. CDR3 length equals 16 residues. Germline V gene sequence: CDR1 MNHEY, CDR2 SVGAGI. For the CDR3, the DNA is TGTGCCAGCAGCTATGGACTAGCGGGAGGATTCTACGAGCAGTACTTC. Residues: CASSYGLAGGFYEQYF.

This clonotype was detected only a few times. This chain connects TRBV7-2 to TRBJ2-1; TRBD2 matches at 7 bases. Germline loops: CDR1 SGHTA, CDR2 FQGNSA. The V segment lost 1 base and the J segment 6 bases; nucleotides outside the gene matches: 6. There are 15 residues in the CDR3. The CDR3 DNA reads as TGTGCCAGCAGCTTAGTAGCGGGCTCGGCCAATGAGCAGTTCTTC. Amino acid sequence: CASSLVAGSANEQFF.